Listed here is a single T cell receptor beta chain. CDR3 length equals 17 residues. Trimming cost V 0 bases and J 6 bases, with 19 bases left between them. Germline CDR1 and CDR2: SGHDT and YYEEEE. Original processing notes: Reference gene primer amplification yielded estimated nucleated cell counts. Sequencing used immunoSEQ multiplex PCR; TCRdb keeps in-frame clones, though not all of them. V and J calls and clone size are given by that table; D and trimming were obtained from the DNA. Seen here are about 270,000 clones, approximately 86% observed once, and the top ten hold under 2%. These data come from a study of blood T cell repertoires in COVID-19. Study context: Material from acute and convalescent COVID-19 was sourced from the United States, Italy and Spain. Sample material is recorded as cDNA or gDNA derived from T cells, B-cell-depleted T cells, or PBMCs.

The V gene is TRBV5-6, the J gene TRBJ1-5, with D unresolved. Sequenced material: peripheral blood. The sequence was collected from a woman between 55 and 75 years old who had recovered from COVID-19. CDR3 region: CASSLARRVGEGQPQHF. The DNA for the CDR3 is TGTGCCAGCAGCTTGGCAAGGCGGGTTGGCGAAGGTCAGCCCCAGCATTTT.